A single sample is the source of the 26 T cell receptor beta chains below, sequenced in a study of blood T cell repertoires in COVID-19. Assay used: immunoSEQ multiplex PCR; TCRdb lists only in-frame clones, some missing. Of 90,000 to 140,000 clones in the sample, around 74% were seen once. Input material: peripheral blood. The receptors were gathered from a woman aged 70-85 years with acute or convalescent COVID-19.

The chain carries TRBV11-2 and TRBJ2-3, with TRBD1 matching 9 bases. V trimming: 5 bases; J trimming: 3 bases; junction bases outside the gene matches: 9. The CDR3 consists of 16 residues. Per germline, CDR1 SGHAT and CDR2 FQNNGV. CDR3 DNA sequence: TGTGCCAGCAGCGGACTCCGGGACAGGGTTACAGATACGCAGTATTTT. This codes for CASSGLRDRVTDTQYF.

The chain uses TRBV5-8 and TRBJ2-7; D is perhaps TRBD1 (6 bases). In germline, CDR1 is SGHTS, CDR2 YDEGEE. V lost 2 bases and J 7 bases, leaving 16 bases between the germline ends. CDR3 length equals 14 residues. The CDR3, as DNA: TGTGCCAGCAGCTTACTAGTGGAAGGGGGTGAGCAGTACTTC. This encodes CASSLLVEGGEQYF.

The CDR3 DNA sequence: TGTGCCAGTAGTATAGAAAGACAGGTGAATTCACCCCTCCACTTT. This encodes CASSIERQVNSPLHF. The rearrangement links TRBV19 to TRBJ1-6; TRBD1 is a possible D gene (6 bases). Trimming pared 0 bases from V and 7 bases from J, leaving 10 bases between. The CDR3 totals 15 residues. The V gene's germline CDR1 is LNHDA and CDR2 SQIVND (reference sequence).

Concerning this clone: The same CDR3 also results from other DNA sequences found in this sample. The chain combines TRBV18 with TRBJ1-2, with a tentative D call TRBD1 (5 bases). Trimming removed 4 bases from V and 3 bases from J, with 9 bases in between. The length of the CDR3 is 13 residues. Per germline, CDR1 KGHSH and CDR2 LQKENI. The CDR3, as DNA: TGTGCCAGCTCACTTGACAGAGACTATGGCTACACCTTC. This translates into CASSLDRDYGYTF. The variable domain in full, completed from reference TRBV18 and TRBJ1-2, reads NAGVMQNPRHLVRRRGQEARLRCSPMKGHSHVYWYRQLPEEGLKFMVYLQKENIIDESGMPKERFSAEFPKEGPSILRIQQVVRGDSAAYFCASSLDRDYGYTFGSGTRLTVV.

V is TRBV5-1 and J is TRBJ2-6, with 9 nucleotides matching TRBD1. The CDR3 extends over 16 amino acids. V lost 4 bases, J lost 3 bases, and 5 bases stayed unmatched. CDR1 SGHRS and CDR2 YFSETQ come from the germline V gene. The CDR3 spells CASSAGTGSGANVLTF. The CDR3 DNA sequence: TGCGCCAGCAGCGCCGGGACAGGGAGTGGGGCCAACGTCCTGACTTTC.

The chain couples TRBV19 to TRBJ2-5; 12 bases are a match to TRBD1. The germline CDR1 and CDR2 sequences are LNHDA and SQIVND (reference sequence). Trimming cost V 7 bases and J 5 bases; bases outside gene matches: 8. The CDR3 loop spans 15 amino acids. The chain's CDR3 is CASNPGTGGRETQYF. CDR3 bases: TGTGCCAGTAATCCCGGGACAGGGGGCCGGGAGACCCAGTACTTC.

This sequence joins TRBV6-2 or TRBV6-3 and TRBJ2-1; 9 nucleotides align to TRBD1. V shed 6 bases and J 1 base; nucleotides not matched to a gene: 4. The CDR3 consists of 15 residues. Germline CDR1 and CDR2: MNHEY and SVGEGT. The CDR3 region has the DNA TGTGCCAGCAGCTATGACAGGGGGTCCTACAATGAGCAGTTCTTC. This encodes CASSYDRGSYNEQFF.

The genes are TRBV5-1 and TRBJ2-7; D may be TRBD2 (5 bases). Trimming took off 4 bases at V and 1 base at J, with 15 bases between the two ends. Germline assignment: CDR1 SGHRS and CDR2 YFSETQ. CDR3 length equals 15 residues. CDR3 DNA sequence: TGCGCCAGCAGCACGACTCCCGGGGTTTCCTACGAGCAGTACTTC. It encodes CASSTTPGVSYEQYF.

V is TRBV11-2 and J is TRBJ1-2; TRBD1 might be the D (5 bases). The ends were cut back, 1 base at V and 2 bases at J, with 8 bases in the middle. The length of the CDR3 is 14 residues. The V gene's germline CDR1 is SGHAT and CDR2 FQNNGV. CDR3 bases: TGTGCCAGCAGCTTAGTGGGGGGAAACTATGGCTACACCTTC. It yields the protein CASSLVGGNYGYTF. The full variable domain, its missing parts supplied by reference TRBV11-2 and TRBJ1-2, is EAGVAQSPRYKIIEKRQSVAFWCNPISGHATLYWYQQILGQGPKLLIQFQNNGVVDDSQLPKDRFSAERLKGVDSTLKIQPAKLEDSAVYLCASSLVGGNYGYTFGSGTRLTVV.

V gene TRBV3-1 (or the pseudogene TRBV3-2) combines with J gene TRBJ2-3; D gene ambiguous. This CDR3 region has 15 residues. CDR1 and CDR2 from the germline V gene are LGHDT and YNNKEL (reference sequence). With 1 base removed from V and 0 bases from J, the gap between germline ends came to 8 bases. Here the CDR3 reads CASSQAAFSTDTQYF. Here the CDR3 DNA reads TGTGCCAGCAGCCAAGCTGCGTTTAGCACAGATACGCAGTATTTT.

The chain uses TRBV18 and TRBJ1-6; no definite D call. The CDR3 runs to 13 residues. The V gene's germline CDR1 is KGHSH and CDR2 LQKENI. V was cut by 2 bases and J by 5 bases, with 4 bases left in between. CDR3 bases: TGTGCCAGCTCACCAAGAGATAATTCACCCCTCCACTTT. This encodes CASSPRDNSPLHF. The variable domain in full, with the rest retrieved from reference TRBV18 and TRBJ1-6, is NAGVMQNPRHLVRRRGQEARLRCSPMKGHSHVYWYRQLPEEGLKFMVYLQKENIIDESGMPKERFSAEFPKEGPSILRIQQVVRGDSAAYFCASSPRDNSPLHFGNGTRLTVT.

The chain recombines TRBV5-1 with TRBJ1-6; TRBD1 agrees at 10 bases. CDR3 size: 14 residues. Germline V gene data show CDR1 as SGHRS and CDR2 as YFSETQ. The ends lost 4 bases at V and 7 bases at J; junction bases unmatched: 2. The CDR3, as DNA: TGCGCCAGCAGCCGGGACAGGGGAAATTCACCCCTCCACTTT. Its translation is CASSRDRGNSPLHF.

The chain couples TRBV13 to TRBJ2-7, with 11 bases matching TRBD1. The CDR3 is 15 amino acids. V dropped 5 bases and J dropped 10; count of bases not matched to a gene: 13. CDR1 and CDR2 from the germline V gene are PRHDT and FYEKMQ (reference sequence). Written as DNA, the CDR3 is TGTGCCAGCAGCGCCCAGGGACAGGGGGGCCCTTTTCAGTACTTC. The encoded protein is CASSAQGQGGPFQYF.

In its sample, this clone was seen a few times. The CDR3 sequence: CASSPSGGYNEQFF. DNA of the CDR3: TGTGCCAGCAGTCCGAGCGGGGGATACAATGAGCAGTTCTTC. The chain is built from TRBV6-5 and TRBJ2-1; 8 bases are a match to TRBD2. V dropped 5 bases and J dropped 4; count of bases not matched to a gene: 4. Per germline, CDR1 MNHEY and CDR2 SVGAGI. The CDR3 consists of 14 residues.

This sequence joins TRBV2 and TRBJ1-3; D may be TRBD1 (6 bases). The V and J ends lost 7 bases and 0 bases respectively, with 13 bases between them. Germline loops: CDR1 SNHLY, CDR2 FYNNEI. The CDR3 contains 15 residues. The CDR3 DNA sequence: TGTGCCAGCAAACCTCAGGGGAGCTCTGGAAACACCATATATTTT. Amino acid sequence: CASKPQGSSGNTIYF.

The DNA of the CDR3 is TGTGCCAGCAGTTACTGGCTAGGCCCTAACACTGAAGCTTTCTTT. Its translation is CASSYWLGPNTEAFF. The V call is TRBV6-2 or TRBV6-3, the J call TRBJ1-1; D gene unclear. This CDR3 has 15 amino acids. CDR1 is MNHEY and CDR2 is SVGEGT in the germline V gene. V lost 1 base and J lost 2, with 11 bases in between.

The V call is TRBV7-9, the J call TRBJ2-2; 13 nucleotides align to TRBD2. The J segment lost 7 bases and the V segment lost 5 bases, leaving 19 bases of the junction unmatched. Germline V gene data show CDR1 as SEHNR and CDR2 as FQNEAQ (reference sequence). This CDR3 has 20 residues. The CDR3 region is CASSTRLAGGVQGGIGELFF. The CDR3 DNA reads TGTGCCAGCAGCACCAGACTAGCGGGGGGCGTTCAAGGTGGCATCGGGGAGCTGTTTTTT.

This chain connects TRBV4-3 to TRBJ1-6, with TRBD1 matching 9 bases. CDR3 size: 17 residues. V lost 4 bases to trimming and J lost 4 bases; unmatched junction nucleotides: 8. Germline loops: CDR1 LGHNA, CDR2 YSLEER. The chain's CDR3 is CASSRGTGSQYNSPLHF. The CDR3 coding sequence is TGCGCCAGCAGCCGAGGGACAGGGTCTCAATATAATTCACCCCTCCACTTT.

The CDR3 region is CASSLARGINYEQYF. Here the CDR3 DNA reads TGTGCCAGCAGCTTAGCCCGGGGGATCAACTACGAGCAGTACTTC. V and J are TRBV7-2 and TRBJ2-7; D might be TRBD2 (6 bases). This CDR3 region has 15 residues. Per the germline V gene, CDR1 is SGHTA and CDR2 is FQGNSA. V lost 0 bases, J lost 3 bases, and 12 bases lay in between.

The chain links TRBV5-6 to TRBJ1-2, with 9 nucleotides matching TRBD1. Germline assignment: CDR1 SGHDT and CDR2 YYEEEE. V was clipped by 5 bases and J by 1 base; unmatched bases: 3. The CDR3 is made up of 14 amino acids. The CDR3 sequence: CASSRTGVNYGYTF. CDR3 sequence (DNA): TGTGCCAGCAGTCGGACAGGGGTTAACTATGGCTACACCTTC.

This clone was counted between two and nine times. In DNA, the CDR3 is TGTGCCACCAGAGGCGGAAACACCGGGGAGCTGTTTTTT. Translated, it gives CATRGGNTGELFF. The V and J genes are TRBV24-1 and TRBJ2-2; no firm D call. From germline, CDR1 is KGHDR and CDR2 SFDVKD. V lost 7 bases and J lost 2, with 7 bases in between. This CDR3 region has 13 residues.

The genes are TRBV10-2 and TRBJ1-5; 7 bases match TRBD1. V was pared by 9 bases and J by 7 bases, with 9 bases of the junction left unmatched. CDR1 is WSHSY and CDR2 is SAAADI in the germline V gene. CDR3 length: 13 amino acids. The CDR3: CASAQGSGQPQHF. In DNA form, the CDR3 reads TGCGCCAGTGCACAGGGGTCAGGGCAGCCCCAGCATTTT.

This clone was recorded once. The chain recombines TRBV28 with TRBJ1-1; D unresolved. The germline gives CDR1 MDHEN, CDR2 SYDVKM. Trimming took off 2 bases at V and 5 bases at J, with 9 bases between the two ends. The CDR3 loop spans 13 amino acids. CDR3 coding DNA: TGTGCCAGCAGTTTAGGTCGACTAACTGAAGCTTTCTTT. This translates into CASSLGRLTEAFF.

The CDR3 region has the DNA TGTGCCAGCAGCGGTTTCGGGGACAGCCTCATGAACACTGAAGCTTTCTTT. It codes for CASSGFGDSLMNTEAFF. The J gene is TRBJ1-1, the V gene TRBV9; 7 positions match TRBD1. Germline loops: CDR1 SGDLS, CDR2 YYNGEE. The trim removed 3 bases at V and 0 bases at J, leaving 11 bases unmatched. This CDR3 has 17 amino acids. Based on the CDR3 plus reference TRBV9 and TRBJ1-1, the full variable domain is DSGVTQTPKHLITATGQRVTLRCSPRSGDLSVYWYQQSLDQGLQFLIQYYNGEERAKGNILERFSAQQFPDLHSELNLSSLELGDSALYFCASSGFGDSLMNTEAFFGQGTRLTVV.

This clone was observed a few times. V gene TRBV11-3 combines with J gene TRBJ1-1, with D maybe TRBD1 (5 bases). CDR1 SGHNT and CDR2 YENEEA come from the germline V gene. Trimming removed 2 bases from V and 0 bases from J, with 7 bases in between. This CDR3 spans 14 amino acids. The CDR3 sequence: CASSLQGMNTEAFF. In nucleotides, the CDR3 is TGTGCCAGCAGCTTACAGGGCATGAACACTGAAGCTTTCTTT.

The genes are TRBV6-2 or TRBV6-3 and TRBJ2-1, with 9 bases fitting TRBD2. Trimming removed 0 bases from V and 8 bases from J; junction bases left unmatched: 8. From germline, CDR1 is MNHEY and CDR2 SVGEGT. The CDR3 totals 16 residues. As DNA, the CDR3 is TGTGCCAGCAGTTACTCGAGGAGCGGGGGGATCGATGAGCAGTTCTTC. It is translated as CASSYSRSGGIDEQFF.